These 21 T cell receptor beta chains were all obtained from the same sample, sequenced in a study of blood T cell repertoires in COVID-19. Profiled with immunoSEQ multiplex PCR; TCRdb holds only in-frame clones, not every one. The sample yields about 260,000 clones, approximately 87% seen once. Material for sequencing was peripheral blood. The source is a woman aged 40 to 55 who had recovered from COVID-19.

The chain links TRBV6-2 or TRBV6-3 to TRBJ1-4; TRBD1 agrees at 8 bases. The trim removed 2 bases at V and 7 bases at J, leaving 6 bases unmatched. In germline, CDR1 is MNHEY, CDR2 SVGEGT. The CDR3 is made up of 15 amino acids. The CDR3 sequence: CASSYGTGGLEKLFF. CDR3 in DNA: TGTGCCAGCAGTTACGGGACAGGAGGACTTGAAAAACTGTTTTTT.

This clone was recorded only once. The chain has TRBV18 and TRBJ1-1; D unresolved. V was pared by 3 bases and J by 6 bases, with 8 bases between. CDR1 and CDR2 from the germline V gene are KGHSH and LQKENI. This CDR3 comprises 12 residues. Here the CDR3 reads CASSPYPSEAFF. CDR3 nucleotides: TGTGCCAGCTCACCCTACCCCTCTGAAGCTTTCTTT.

This sequence joins TRBV7-8 and TRBJ2-7, with 9 nucleotides matching TRBD2. The ends lost 1 base at V and 3 bases at J; junction bases unmatched: 13. Per the germline V gene, CDR1 is SGHVS and CDR2 is FQNEAQ. The CDR3 contains 18 residues. The CDR3 nucleotides are TGTGCCAGCAGCTTAGTGTTTTCGGCTAGCGGGACCCACTACGAGCAGTACTTC. Translation: CASSLVFSASGTHYEQYF.

V gene TRBV5-1 combines with J gene TRBJ1-6; TRBD1 aligns across 11 bases. The germline V gene has CDR1 SGHRS and CDR2 YFSETQ. This CDR3 has 15 residues. V lost 4 bases, J lost 6 bases, and 3 bases stayed unmatched. The CDR3 region is CASSPGQGVNSPLHF. The CDR3 DNA is TGCGCCAGCAGCCCGGGACAGGGGGTTAATTCACCCCTCCACTTT.

This clone was detected a few times. DNA of the CDR3: TGTGCCAGGACAGGGCCTCTGAATAATTCACCCCTCCACTTT. Translating it yields CARTGPLNNSPLHF. The chain joins TRBV2 to TRBJ1-6, with 7 bases identical to TRBD1. CDR3 size: 14 residues. Unmatched junction bases numbered 7, after V lost 9 bases and J lost 5 bases. CDR1 and CDR2 (germline): SNHLY, FYNNEI.

Only one count was recorded for this clone. The V gene is TRBV11-2, the J gene TRBJ2-2; TRBD1 agrees at 10 bases. The length of the CDR3 is 17 residues. J was trimmed by 1 base and V by 3 bases; bases with no gene match: 5. The germline V gene encodes CDR1 SGHAT and CDR2 FQNNGV. The CDR3 sequence: CASSLGQGRKNTGELFF. The CDR3 bases are TGTGCCAGCAGCTTGGGACAGGGGCGAAAGAACACCGGGGAGCTGTTTTTT.

This chain links TRBV12-3 or TRBV12-4 with TRBJ2-7, with 7 bases fitting TRBD1. V was clipped by 5 bases and J by 5 bases; unmatched bases: 3. CDR3 size: 12 residues. The CDR3 sequence is CASSQTGNEQYF. The CDR3 DNA is TGTGCCAGCAGTCAGACAGGGAACGAGCAGTACTTC.

This clone was seen more than once but under ten times. The rearrangement uses TRBV19 and TRBJ2-7, with D uncertain. V was shortened by 4 bases and J by 0 bases, with 7 bases between the two germline ends. The CDR3 consists of 13 residues. CDR1 is LNHDA, CDR2 SQIVND, per germline (reference sequence). CDR3 DNA sequence: TGTGCCAGTAGTAGGGCTCTCTCCTACGAGCAGTACTTC. Protein product: CASSRALSYEQYF.

This clone was seen just once. This chain connects TRBV3-1 (or the pseudogene TRBV3-2) to TRBJ1-1; D unclear. CDR1 is LGHDT, CDR2 YNNKEL, per germline (reference sequence). CDR3 length: 15 residues. Trimming pared 6 bases from V and 3 bases from J, leaving 17 bases between. CDR3: CASSTSKGGDTEAFF. For the CDR3, the DNA is TGTGCCAGCAGTACCTCCAAGGGAGGAGACACTGAAGCTTTCTTT.

This clone showed up just once. This chain uses TRBV7-2 with TRBJ2-3, with 9 bases aligning to TRBD2. Germline values: CDR1 SGHTA, CDR2 FQGNSA. The CDR3 has 15 amino acids. The V gene end was trimmed by 0 bases and the J gene end by 6 bases; junction bases not matched to a gene: 4. Written as DNA, the CDR3 is TGTGCCAGCAGCTTAGCGTTGCGGGGGGGCGATACGCAGTATTTT. Amino acid sequence: CASSLALRGGDTQYF.

V gene TRBV9 combines with J gene TRBJ1-6; D is ambiguous. The CDR3 extends over 16 amino acids. Germline V gene lookup returns CDR1 SGDLS and CDR2 YYNGEE. V was shortened by 0 bases and J by 4 bases, with 11 bases between the two germline ends. The CDR3 spells CASSVASSAYNSPLHF. Here the CDR3 DNA reads TGTGCCAGCAGCGTAGCTTCGAGTGCTTATAATTCACCCCTCCACTTT. The entire variable domain, with the rest obtained from reference TRBV9 and TRBJ1-6, is as follows: DSGVTQTPKHLITATGQRVTLRCSPRSGDLSVYWYQQSLDQGLQFLIQYYNGEERAKGNILERFSAQQFPDLHSELNLSSLELGDSALYFCASSVASSAYNSPLHFGNGTRLTVT.

The chain is built from TRBV10-2 and TRBJ2-3; the D is unclear. Germline assignment: CDR1 WSHSY and CDR2 SAAADI. The V end lost 7 bases, the J end lost 1 base, and 6 bases lay between the germline ends. The CDR3 extends over 12 amino acids. DNA for the CDR3: TGCGCCAGCACCCGGGGCACAGATACGCAGTATTTT. It yields the protein CASTRGTDTQYF.

This chain links TRBV6-5 with TRBJ2-2; D is perhaps TRBD1 (6 bases). Looked up from germline, CDR1 is MNHEY and CDR2 is SVGAGI. This CDR3 is built from 16 residues. The V and J ends lost 0 bases and 3 bases respectively, with 11 bases between them. This CDR3 is CASSYSGTGYTGELFF. CDR3 nucleotides: TGTGCCAGCAGTTACTCGGGCACAGGGTACACCGGGGAGCTGTTTTTT.

The rearrangement joins TRBV23-1 to TRBJ1-2; D call uncertain. TRBV23-1 is sorted into the ORF group, with uncertain function. V lost 0 bases to trimming and J lost 6 bases, with 17 bases between them. The CDR3 covers 16 residues. In DNA form, the CDR3 reads TGCGCCAGCAGTCAATCGGACTGCAGGAGCATCGATGGCTACACCTTC. Residues: CASSQSDCRSIDGYTF.

The chain is built from TRBV6-1 and TRBJ2-3; D is unresolved. The germline V and J ends were trimmed by 1 base and 2 bases, with 4 bases remaining between them. CDR3 size: 13 residues. Germline V gene data show CDR1 as MNHNS and CDR2 as SASEGT. The CDR3 here is CASSEGNTDTQYF. The CDR3, as DNA: TGTGCCAGCAGTGAAGGTAACACAGATACGCAGTATTTT.

The V and J genes are TRBV19 and TRBJ2-3; D gene uncertain. CDR1 and CDR2 from the germline V gene are LNHDA and SQIVND (reference sequence). V was cut by 8 bases and J by 8 bases, with 23 bases left in between. The length of the CDR3 is 15 residues. CDR3 sequence reads: CASSPRVSYTGTQYF. The DNA of the CDR3 is TGTGCCAGTTCTCCCCGGGTCTCCTACACTGGTACGCAGTATTTT.

This clone was recorded a few times. This chain links TRBV7-2 with TRBJ1-3; tentative D call: TRBD1 (5 bases). There are 14 residues in the CDR3. Looked up from germline, CDR1 is SGHTA and CDR2 is FQGNSA. The V end was cut by 5 bases, the J end by 0 bases, with 8 bases between. The CDR3 reads CASSGALSGNTIYF. The CDR3 DNA is TGTGCCAGCAGCGGGGCCCTCTCTGGAAACACCATATATTTT.

The chain joins TRBV6-5 to TRBJ1-2; 7 positions match TRBD1. In germline, CDR1 is MNHEY, CDR2 SVGAGI. Losses at the gene ends were 2 bases for V and 6 bases for J; bases not matched to a gene: 9. This CDR3 contains 15 residues. The CDR3 region is CASSYLVGQADGYTF. For the CDR3, the DNA is TGTGCCAGCAGTTACCTAGTTGGACAGGCCGATGGCTACACCTTC.

The rearrangement uses TRBV5-6 and TRBJ2-1; TRBD1 matches 7 bases. The V gene's germline CDR1 is SGHDT and CDR2 YYEEEE. V trimming: 1 base; J trimming: 3 bases; junction bases outside the gene matches: 7. The CDR3 contains 16 residues. CDR3 sequence (DNA): TGTGCCAGCAGCTTGACAGGGGCTAACCTCTACAATGAGCAGTTCTTC. The encoded protein is CASSLTGANLYNEQFF.

This clone was counted once. The genes are TRBV6-5 and TRBJ1-1, with TRBD1 matching 9 bases. Trimming cost V 7 bases and J 5 bases; bases outside gene matches: 11. The germline gives CDR1 MNHEY, CDR2 SVGAGI. This CDR3 has 15 amino acids. CDR3 amino acids: CASIPRRQGGTEAFF. The CDR3 coding sequence is TGTGCCAGCATTCCCAGGCGACAGGGGGGGACTGAAGCTTTCTTT.

The chain employs TRBV6-5 and TRBJ2-6; D gene uncertain. Per germline, CDR1 MNHEY and CDR2 SVGAGI. V lost 2 bases, J lost 0 bases, and 8 bases lay in between. This CDR3 spans 16 amino acids. This CDR3 reads CASSYIESSGANVLTF. As DNA, the CDR3 is TGTGCCAGCAGTTACATCGAGAGCTCTGGGGCCAACGTCCTGACTTTC.